Following are 24 T cell receptor beta chains from one sample sequenced in a study of beta chain features in type 1 diabetes. The study, taken as a whole, reports: Researchers report that Type 1 diabetes patients had moderately but significantly shorter TCRB CDR3s across all four CD4+ subsets.

These receptors' targets are unknown. Since all of the isolated RNA was reverse transcribed, expressed TCRB transcripts were what got sequenced. Method: immunoSEQ multiplex PCR; TCRdb's copy keeps in-frame clones and lacks some. The sample includes over 100,000 clones, about 17% of them seen just once. The sequencing sample was made of central memory CD4+ T cells from blood. The source of these receptors is a man aged 30 to 39 with type 1 diabetes.

This clone rates as medium-sized. Other DNA sequences in this sample translate to the same CDR3. The chain has TRBV4-3 and TRBJ2-1, with 10 nucleotides matching TRBD2. With V trimmed by 3 bases and J by 7 bases, 9 bases remained unmatched. The CDR3 covers 16 residues. Germline loops: CDR1 LGHNA, CDR2 YSLEER. CDR3 nucleotides: TGCGCCAGCAGCCAGCGAGCGGGGGGGGCCCTGAATGAGCAGTTCTTC. This sequence encodes CASSQRAGGALNEQFF.

This clone was recorded a few times. The chain has TRBV19 and TRBJ2-1; possibly TRBD2 for D (5 bases). Germline V CDR1 and CDR2: LNHDA, SQIVND (reference sequence). CDR3 length: 14 residues. V lost 10 bases and J 0 bases, leaving 13 bases between the germline ends. The CDR3 sequence is CATQVGLSYNEQFF. The CDR3 DNA follows: TGTGCCACCCAGGTAGGACTCTCCTACAATGAGCAGTTCTTC.

This clone was detected only a few times. The chain joins TRBV2 to TRBJ2-7; the D gene is possibly TRBD1 (6 bases). Trimming stripped 2 bases from V and 1 base from J, with 12 bases between. CDR1 SNHLY and CDR2 FYNNEI come from the germline V gene. CDR3 size: 15 residues. CDR3 protein: CASSESGQSSYEQYF. The CDR3 DNA sequence: TGTGCCAGCAGTGAAAGTGGACAGTCATCCTACGAGCAGTACTTC.

This clone was observed a few times. V gene TRBV19 combines with J gene TRBJ2-7; tentative D call: TRBD1 (6 bases). Between the trimmed V and J ends, which lost 5 bases and 0 bases, there was a span of 8 bases. The CDR3 has 13 amino acids. Germline CDR1 and CDR2: LNHDA and SQIVND (reference sequence). The CDR3 nucleotides are TGTGCCAGTAGTTTGGGACACTCCTACGAGCAGTACTTC. It translates to CASSLGHSYEQYF.

The chain carries TRBV9 and TRBJ2-5, with 8 bases fitting TRBD2. Unmatched junction bases numbered 3, after V lost 4 bases and J lost 1 base. Germline V gene lookup returns CDR1 SGDLS and CDR2 YYNGEE. This CDR3 contains 14 residues. CDR3 residues: CASSPGLAQETQYF. In nucleotides, the CDR3 is TGTGCCAGCAGCCCCGGACTAGCCCAAGAGACCCAGTACTTC.

The chain employs TRBV13 and TRBJ2-5; the D gene is possibly TRBD2 (5 bases). The germline V gene encodes CDR1 PRHDT and CDR2 FYEKMQ (reference sequence). The ends were cut back, 3 bases at V and 2 bases at J, with 19 bases in the middle. The CDR3 has 17 residues. For the CDR3, the DNA is TGTGCCAGCAGCTTCTACCCACGTACGGGGAGTCAAGAGACCCAGTACTTC. Its translation is CASSFYPRTGSQETQYF. Drawing the rest from reference TRBV13 and TRBJ2-5, the complete variable domain is AAGVIQSPRHLIKEKRETATLKCYPIPRHDTVYWYQQGPGQDPQFLISFYEKMQSDKGSIPDRFSAQQFSDYHSELNMSSLELGDSALYFCASSFYPRTGSQETQYFGPGTRLLVL.

This chain links TRBV2 with TRBJ2-5, with D unresolved. The CDR3 has 12 residues. Trimming left V 3 bases short and J 4 bases short, with 6 bases between. Germline loops: CDR1 SNHLY, CDR2 FYNNEI. CDR3 residues: CASSDRVETQYF. CDR3 bases: TGTGCCAGCAGTGACCGGGTAGAGACCCAGTACTTC.

The gene calls are TRBV28 and TRBJ1-2, with a tentative D call TRBD1 (5 bases). The CDR3 has 13 amino acids. The V gene's germline CDR1 is MDHEN and CDR2 SYDVKM. V was trimmed by 5 bases and J by 4 bases, leaving 11 bases between them. The CDR3 protein is CASSPTVLYGYTF. Here the CDR3 DNA reads TGTGCCAGCAGTCCGACAGTGCTCTATGGCTACACCTTC.

The chain carries TRBV6-5 and TRBJ2-7; D is ambiguous. CDR3 length: 14 amino acids. V dropped 6 bases and J dropped 0 bases, with 12 bases sitting between them. Germline V gene lookup returns CDR1 MNHEY and CDR2 SVGAGI. The CDR3 protein is CASRPDWSSYEQYF. Written as DNA, the CDR3 is TGTGCCAGCAGACCCGACTGGAGCTCCTACGAGCAGTACTTC.

The V gene is TRBV9, the J gene TRBJ2-3; tentative D call: TRBD2 (6 bases). Trimming left V 4 bases short and J 3 bases short, with 18 bases between. In germline, CDR1 is SGDLS, CDR2 YYNGEE. This CDR3 has 16 residues. The CDR3 region is CASSLAAGIGTDTQYF. The DNA for the CDR3 is TGTGCCAGCAGCTTAGCGGCAGGGATAGGGACAGATACGCAGTATTTT.

Of note for this clone: Within the sample, other DNA sequences also encode this same CDR3. The chain links TRBV7-2 to TRBJ2-3; 12 nucleotides agree with TRBD2. From germline, CDR1 is SGHTA and CDR2 FQGNSA. Trimming took 5 bases from V and 1 from J; bases not matched to a gene: 1. The CDR3 runs 15 residues. The CDR3 region is CASSRTSGGTDTQYF. DNA of the CDR3: TGTGCCAGCAGCAGGACTAGCGGGGGCACAGATACGCAGTATTTT.

This clone was counted a few times. CDR3 in amino acids: CASSYSGGTNTEAFF. CDR3 DNA: TGTGCCAGCAGTTACTCAGGGGGGACGAACACTGAAGCTTTCTTT. The chain combines TRBV6-6 with TRBJ1-1, with D perhaps TRBD1 (6 bases). Trimming stripped 0 bases from V and 1 base from J, with 9 bases between. The CDR3 is made up of 15 amino acids. Germline CDR1 is MNHNY and CDR2 is SVGAGI (reference sequence).

The CDR3 spells CASSLSPGQKYF. The CDR3 DNA reads TGTGCCAGCAGTTTATCTCCGGGACAGAAGTACTTC. The genes are TRBV27 and TRBJ2-7; 7 nucleotides agree with TRBD1. Germline V CDR1 and CDR2: MNHEY, SMNVEV (reference sequence). V shed 0 bases, J shed 11 bases, and the junction held 4 bases outside the gene matches. This CDR3 has 12 amino acids.

The rearrangement joins TRBV6-1 to TRBJ1-3; maybe TRBD1 (5 bases). CDR1 is MNHNS and CDR2 is SASEGT in the germline V gene. The CDR3 runs 15 residues. Trimming took 10 bases from V and 8 from J, leaving 24 bases between them. As DNA, the CDR3 is TGTGCCACCAGAGGAGGGGATCGGGCGGCAGACACCATATATTTT. It translates to CATRGGDRAADTIYF.

V gene TRBV7-9 combines with J gene TRBJ2-1; TRBD2 might be the D (6 bases). The CDR3 runs 15 residues. The germline CDR1 and CDR2 sequences are SEHNR and FQNEAQ (reference sequence). V was pared by 3 bases and J by 5 bases, with 14 bases between. This CDR3 is CASSFRGTSNNEQFF. The CDR3 DNA reads TGTGCCAGCAGCTTCCGCGGGACTTCTAACAATGAGCAGTTCTTC.

This clone was counted a few times. The V and J genes are TRBV7-3 and TRBJ2-7; 7 nucleotides line up with TRBD1. V was clipped by 5 bases and J by 2 bases; unmatched bases: 6. The germline V gene has CDR1 SGHTA and CDR2 FQGTGA. The CDR3 length is 14 residues. The chain's CDR3 is CASSPTGTAYEQYF. For the CDR3, the DNA is TGTGCCAGCAGCCCGACCGGGACAGCCTACGAGCAGTACTTC.

This clone has just a few counts. The chain combines TRBV7-6 with TRBJ2-3; 10 nucleotides match TRBD2. Germline assignment: CDR1 SGHVS and CDR2 FNYEAQ. This CDR3 is 17 amino acids long. Losses at the gene ends were 1 base for V and 1 base for J; bases not matched to a gene: 5. Here the CDR3 reads CASSLGGGTSGTDTQYF. CDR3 DNA sequence: TGTGCCAGCAGCTTAGGAGGGGGGACTAGCGGCACAGATACGCAGTATTTT.

This clone appeared a few times. The chain uses TRBV29-1 and TRBJ2-3; 8 bases fit TRBD2. The V gene's germline CDR1 is SQVTM and CDR2 ANQGSEA. This CDR3 has 13 amino acids. V lost 5 bases to trimming and J lost 2 bases; unmatched junction nucleotides: 3. CDR3 DNA sequence: TGCAGCGTTAGCGGGGGATTCACAGATACGCAGTATTTT. Its translation is CSVSGGFTDTQYF.

This clone was counted only a few times. The chain couples TRBV5-1 to TRBJ2-7; TRBD1 might be the D (6 bases). V was cut by 3 bases and J by 3 bases, with 16 bases left in between. CDR1 SGHRS and CDR2 YFSETQ come from the germline V gene. The CDR3 extends over 15 amino acids. The CDR3, as DNA: TGCGCCAGCAGCTGGGGGATAGGACAGCACTACGAGCAGTACTTC. It is translated as CASSWGIGQHYEQYF.

This chain connects TRBV19 to TRBJ2-3; TRBD2 matches 9 bases. Trimming at V came to 8 bases and at J to 0 bases, leaving 12 bases not matched to a gene. Germline V gene lookup returns CDR1 LNHDA and CDR2 SQIVND (reference sequence). The CDR3 covers 17 residues. The CDR3 region is CASGPRRGGPSTDTQYF. CDR3 sequence (DNA): TGTGCCAGTGGGCCCAGGCGGGGGGGCCCTAGCACAGATACGCAGTATTTT.

This clone was seen ten or more times. The chain joins TRBV4-3 to TRBJ2-1; no reliable D call. CDR1 is LGHNA and CDR2 is YSLEER in the germline V gene. The CDR3 loop spans 16 amino acids. The V end lost 0 bases, the J end lost 3 bases, and 12 bases lay between the germline ends. The DNA for the CDR3 is TGCGCCAGCAGCCAAGAAAATAGGCCACTCTACAATGAGCAGTTCTTC. Residues: CASSQENRPLYNEQFF.

This clone has a count of ten or more. The J gene is TRBJ2-5, the V gene TRBV7-2; either TRBD1 or TRBD2 may supply D (7 bases each). The germline V gene has CDR1 SGHTA and CDR2 FQGNSA. The CDR3 spans 16 residues. Deletions cut 4 bases from V and 6 bases from J, with 21 bases between. The CDR3, as DNA: TGTGCCAGCAGCTATACAATCAGGGGGGGCCGACAGACCCAGTACTTC. Protein product: CASSYTIRGGRQTQYF.

This clone turned up a few times. CDR3 region: CAYTGLSGDSPLHF. The CDR3 nucleotides are TGTGCCTATACAGGGTTGAGTGGCGATTCACCCCTCCACTTT. The chain has TRBV30 and TRBJ1-6; possible D gene TRBD1, 6 bases. CDR3 length equals 14 residues. V dropped 7 bases and J dropped 8 bases, with 18 bases sitting between them. The germline CDR1 and CDR2 sequences are GTSNPN and SVGIG (reference sequence).

The chain is built from TRBV13 and TRBJ2-3; perhaps TRBD2 as D (5 bases). The V and J ends lost 0 bases and 5 bases respectively, with 9 bases between them. The CDR3 covers 14 residues. Germline CDR1 and CDR2: PRHDT and FYEKMQ (reference sequence). CDR3 sequence reads: CASSLGSVGDTQYF. The CDR3 region has the DNA TGTGCCAGCAGCTTAGGTAGCGTGGGAGATACGCAGTATTTT.